Below, one T cell receptor beta chain is given with its context. These data belong to a study of blood T cell repertoires in COVID-19. Membership in each cohort depended on participant-reported clinical history. The assay was immunoSEQ multiplex PCR, and TCRdb's table has in-frame clones only and misses some. The sample yields fewer than 300,000 clones, under 95% seen once. The CDR3 sequence is 14 residues long. Germline V CDR1 and CDR2: LNHDA, SQIVND (reference sequence). V lost 3 bases and J lost 4, with 12 bases in between. The source material was PBMCs or T cells enriched from blood (not recorded which). This chain uses TRBV19 with TRBJ1-2; D is uncertain. The sequence derives from a woman in her thirties or forties with acute COVID-19. The CDR3 is CASSIGEGLYGYTF. As DNA, the CDR3 is TGTGCCAGTAGTATCGGGGAGGGCCTCTATGGCTACACCTTC. Drawing the rest from reference TRBV19 and TRBJ1-2, the complete variable domain is DGGITQSPKYLFRKEGQNVTLSCEQNLNHDAMYWYRQDPGQGLRLIYYSQIVNDFQKGDIAEGYSVSREKKESFPLTVTSAQKNPTAFYLCASSIGEGLYGYTFGSGTRLTVV.